One and the same sample provided the 19 T cell receptor beta chains below, sequenced in a study of glioma-infiltrating T cells after dendritic cell vaccination (dated by TCRdb to between 2015 and 2016). The protocol used for the library was the immunoSEQ multiplex PCR assay. Sourced from immuneACCESS, this table was stored by TCRdb with only in-frame sequences that have V and J called. A share of the clones is absent; for the studies checked, an unresolved V gene accounts for under half, and the remainder has no known explanation. The sample contains tens of thousands of clones, 85% of them found a single time. 8.5% of the sample is taken by the ten largest. The time point label corresponds to: after dendritic cell vaccination, including at tumor progression/relapse. The sample in question was blood, obtained after dendritic cell vaccination. Source of these receptors: a human donor with glioblastoma.

The chain combines TRBV28 with TRBJ1-1; 8 bases map to TRBD1. The CDR3 contains 14 residues. Germline V gene lookup returns CDR1 MDHEN and CDR2 SYDVKM. V was clipped by 6 bases and J by 7 bases; unmatched bases: 10. The DNA of the CDR3 is TGTGCCAGCAGGGCAGACAGGGGTGTTGTTGAAGCTTTCTTT. It encodes CASRADRGVVEAFF.

This clone was observed once. J is TRBJ2-5 and V is TRBV4-3; TRBD2 matches 7 bases. CDR1 is LGHNA, CDR2 YSLEER, per germline. The CDR3 runs 18 residues. V gave up 0 bases and J gave up 5 bases; unmatched junction bases: 15. The CDR3 protein is CASSQEGGSGWGGETQYF. The CDR3 DNA reads TGCGCCAGCAGCCAAGAAGGAGGAAGCGGGTGGGGAGGGGAGACCCAGTACTTC.

The V and J genes are TRBV30 and TRBJ2-1; 13 positions agree with TRBD2. This CDR3 comprises 19 residues. J was trimmed by 6 bases and V by 2 bases; bases with no gene match: 16. Germline loops: CDR1 GTSNPN, CDR2 SVGIG (reference sequence). The CDR3 sequence: CAWSFLRTSGSSARNEQFF. The CDR3 DNA reads as TGTGCCTGGAGTTTTTTGCGGACTAGCGGGAGCTCGGCGCGCAATGAGCAGTTCTTC.

The chain uses TRBV5-6 and TRBJ2-7, with 10 positions matching TRBD1. Germline V gene lookup returns CDR1 SGHDT and CDR2 YYEEEE. This CDR3 is 16 amino acids long. The J segment lost 6 bases and the V segment lost 2 bases, leaving 11 bases of the junction unmatched. The CDR3 bases are TGTGCCAGCAGCTTCCTCGGACAGGGGGATTCCAGCGAGCAGTACTTC. Encoded protein: CASSFLGQGDSSEQYF.

The V and J genes are TRBV4-3 and TRBJ2-3, with TRBD1 matching over 8 bases. The V segment lost 5 bases and the J segment 0 bases; nucleotides outside the gene matches: 4. This CDR3 is built from 15 residues. The germline V gene has CDR1 LGHNA and CDR2 YSLEER. The CDR3 DNA follows: TGCGCCAGCAGCTCGCAGGGGGCAAGCACAGATACGCAGTATTTT. It yields the protein CASSSQGASTDTQYF.

This chain joins TRBV19 and TRBJ1-1, with a possible D match to TRBD1 (5 bases). V was cut by 8 bases and J by 9 bases, with 10 bases left in between. The length of the CDR3 is 10 residues. Germline CDR1 is LNHDA and CDR2 is SQIVND (reference sequence). The CDR3 sequence: CASRAGQAFF. The CDR3 nucleotides are TGTGCCAGTCGGGCAGGGCAAGCTTTCTTT.

This chain connects TRBV27 to TRBJ2-1; 11 bases align to TRBD1. Looked up from germline, CDR1 is MNHEY and CDR2 is SMNVEV (reference sequence). J gave up 7 bases and V 8 bases, and 13 bases lay outside the gene matches. The CDR3 length is 16 residues. The CDR3 DNA sequence: TGTGCCAGCGGACGAAGGACAGGGGGCATAGGAAATGAGCAGTTCTTC. Translation: CASGRRTGGIGNEQFF.

J is TRBJ1-3 and V is TRBV30, with a weak D call TRBD1 (5 bases). V was shortened by 0 bases and J by 2 bases, with 11 bases between the two germline ends. Germline V gives CDR1 GTSNPN, CDR2 SVGIG (reference sequence). The CDR3 covers 15 residues. For the CDR3, the DNA is TGTGCCTGGAGTGTGGTTAAAGGGGCTGGAAACACCATATATTTT. Its translation is CAWSVVKGAGNTIYF.

The gene calls are TRBV4-3 and TRBJ2-7, with 7 bases identical to TRBD1. From germline, CDR1 is LGHNA and CDR2 YSLEER. With 3 bases clipped from V and 3 bases from J, the junction kept 8 bases outside the gene matches. This CDR3 comprises 15 residues. CDR3 in amino acids: CASSHTGEVGYEQYF. CDR3 DNA: TGCGCCAGCAGCCACACAGGGGAAGTTGGCTACGAGCAGTACTTC.

This clone occurred once. This chain joins TRBV28 and TRBJ2-1; 11 bases map to TRBD2. The CDR3 is made up of 16 amino acids. The germline CDR1 and CDR2 sequences are MDHEN and SYDVKM. The ends lost 5 bases at V and 5 bases at J; junction bases unmatched: 8. The CDR3 protein is CASSLIGTSGHNEQFF. The CDR3, as DNA: TGTGCCAGCAGTCTCATAGGGACTAGCGGACACAATGAGCAGTTCTTC. Variable domain in full (rest from reference TRBV28 and TRBJ2-1): DVKVTQSSRYLVKRTGEKVFLECVQDMDHENMFWYRQDPGLGLRLIYFSYDVKMKEKGDIPEGYSVSREKKERFSLILESASTNQTSMYLCASSLIGTSGHNEQFFGPGTRLTVL.

J is TRBJ1-1 and V is TRBV9; a possible D gene is TRBD1 (6 bases). Germline V gene sequence: CDR1 SGDLS, CDR2 YYNGEE. V lost 5 bases to trimming and J lost 0 bases, with 11 bases between them. This CDR3 has 14 amino acids. The CDR3 reads CASSDDRLNTEAFF. In nucleotides, the CDR3 is TGTGCCAGCAGTGATGACAGGTTGAACACTGAAGCTTTCTTT.

This rearrangement joins TRBV7-9 to TRBJ2-7; the D is unclear. The V gene lost 5 bases and the J gene lost 5 bases, with 13 bases spanning the gap. The CDR3 contains 13 residues. Looked up from germline, CDR1 is SEHNR and CDR2 is FQNEAQ (reference sequence). CDR3 bases: TGTGCCAGCAGCGGGCGCGCCTCGAACGAGCAGTACTTC. Its translation: CASSGRASNEQYF.

The J gene is TRBJ2-7, the V gene TRBV28; TRBD2 matches 8 bases. Germline loops: CDR1 MDHEN, CDR2 SYDVKM. The CDR3 loop spans 13 amino acids. Unmatched junction bases numbered 6, after V lost 7 bases and J lost 4 bases. The CDR3 protein is CASTNGGVYEQYF. The CDR3 DNA follows: TGTGCCAGCACTAACGGGGGGGTGTACGAGCAGTACTTC. Supplemented by reference TRBV28 and TRBJ2-7, the full variable domain reads DVKVTQSSRYLVKRTGEKVFLECVQDMDHENMFWYRQDPGLGLRLIYFSYDVKMKEKGDIPEGYSVSREKKERFSLILESASTNQTSMYLCASTNGGVYEQYFGPGTRLTVT.

The chain uses TRBV19 and TRBJ2-7; 10 bases line up with TRBD1. The CDR3 sequence is 14 residues long. Trimming cost V 10 bases and J 2 bases; bases outside gene matches: 8. Germline V CDR1 and CDR2: LNHDA, SQIVND (reference sequence). CDR3 DNA: TGTGCCACCCGCAAGGACAGGGGGACCTACGAGCAGTACTTC. It codes for CATRKDRGTYEQYF.

The chain joins TRBV11-1 to TRBJ1-1, with D perhaps matching TRBD1 (6 bases). V lost 3 bases and J lost 1, with 12 bases in between. This CDR3 is built from 15 residues. The germline CDR1 and CDR2 sequences are SGHAT and FQDESV (reference sequence). The CDR3 DNA sequence: TGTGCCAGCAGCTTGAACAGGGTTACGAACACTGAAGCTTTCTTT. Translated, it gives CASSLNRVTNTEAFF. Full variable domain (remainder filled in from reference TRBV11-1 and TRBJ1-1): EAEVAQSPRYKITEKSQAVAFWCDPISGHATLYWYRQILGQGPELLVQFQDESVVDDSQLPKDRFSAERLKGVDSTLKIQPAELGDSAMYLCASSLNRVTNTEAFFGQGTRLTVV.

In this sample, this clone turned up once. The gene calls are TRBV27 and TRBJ2-3, with 9 bases lining up with TRBD2. Germline CDR1 reads MNHEY; CDR2 reads SMNVEV (reference sequence). This CDR3 spans 16 amino acids. The V and J ends lost 5 bases and 3 bases, in that order; junction bases with no gene match: 9. CDR3 bases: TGTGCCAGCAGTCTCATTAGCGGGAGTAGAACAGATACGCAGTATTTT. Amino acids: CASSLISGSRTDTQYF.

In nucleotides, the CDR3 is TGTGCCAGCAGTACAGGGGGAGGGTACGAGCAGTACTTC. Encoded protein: CASSTGGGYEQYF. The rearrangement uses TRBV27 and TRBJ2-7; D is perhaps TRBD1 (8 bases). This CDR3 spans 13 amino acids. Germline V CDR1 and CDR2: MNHEY, SMNVEV (reference sequence). With 5 bases removed from V and 4 bases from J, the gap between germline ends came to 12 bases.

V usage is TRBV19 and J usage is TRBJ2-1, with 11 bases fitting TRBD1. Germline CDR1 reads LNHDA; CDR2 reads SQIVND (reference sequence). The CDR3 has 18 residues. The trim removed 0 bases at V and 4 bases at J, leaving 8 bases unmatched. CDR3 in amino acids: CASSIERVGTGGYNEQFF. For the CDR3, the DNA is TGTGCCAGTAGTATAGAAAGGGTCGGGACAGGGGGGTACAATGAGCAGTTCTTC.

The rearrangement uses TRBV5-6 and TRBJ1-1; tentative D call: TRBD1 (5 bases). CDR1 and CDR2 (germline): SGHDT, YYEEEE. The V gene lost 4 bases and the J gene lost 0 bases, with 10 bases spanning the gap. CDR3 length: 14 amino acids. CDR3 loop: CASSPSGLNTEAFF. The CDR3, as DNA: TGTGCCAGCAGCCCATCAGGGTTGAACACTGAAGCTTTCTTT.